Listed here are 23 T cell receptor beta chains from one sample, sequenced in a study of Ad26.COV2.S vaccination and SARS-CoV-2 variants. Noted treatment: about 20 received Ad26.COV2.S at low or high dose, single or two shots; several received placebo; per-sample allocation not given. Material that was analyzed had been drawn on day 63 after the first vaccine or placebo injection. Using immunoSEQ multiplex PCR, the repertoire was profiled, and TCRdb retains in-frame clones only, with some absent. Of some 410,000 clones listed, 80% to 95% are singletons. This sample comprised peripheral blood, obtained in a trial of Ad26.COV2.S vaccine versus placebo. Receptors were obtained from a person aged 18-65 years who received the Ad26.COV2.S COVID-19 vaccine or a placebo.

The V and J genes are TRBV4-3 and TRBJ1-4; no clear D gene. Germline V gene data show CDR1 as LGHNA and CDR2 as YSLEER. This CDR3 spans 14 amino acids. The V end lost 3 bases, the J end lost 4 bases, and 9 bases lay between the germline ends. The CDR3 loop reads CASSQSAHNEKLFF. The CDR3 nucleotides are TGCGCCAGCAGCCAGTCAGCCCATAATGAAAAACTGTTTTTT.

The chain recombines TRBV7-2 with TRBJ1-5; D is uncertain. Germline CDR1 reads SGHTA; CDR2 reads FQGNSA. The V end lost 3 bases, the J end lost 4 bases, and 4 bases lay between the germline ends. This CDR3 is built from 12 residues. The CDR3 DNA is TGTGCCAGCAGCTTTTCTAATCAGCCCCAGCATTTT. Residues: CASSFSNQPQHF.

The chain uses TRBV9 and TRBJ2-5; TRBD1 aligns across 9 bases. The ends lost 0 bases at V and 5 bases at J; junction bases unmatched: 8. CDR3 length: 16 residues. The germline V gene encodes CDR1 SGDLS and CDR2 YYNGEE. The CDR3 DNA follows: TGTGCCAGCAGCGTAGCTACGGGACAGGGTGGCGAGACCCAGTACTTC. Translated, it gives CASSVATGQGGETQYF.

J is TRBJ1-4 and V is TRBV2; 8 nucleotides agree with TRBD1. The CDR3 covers 21 residues. With 0 bases clipped from V and 3 bases from J, the junction kept 18 bases outside the gene matches. CDR1 and CDR2 from the germline V gene are SNHLY and FYNNEI. The CDR3 sequence: CASSEALHTGGAEFANEKLFF. The CDR3 DNA is TGTGCCAGCAGTGAAGCTCTTCATACAGGGGGAGCGGAGTTCGCTAATGAAAAACTGTTTTTT.

The J gene is TRBJ2-5, the V gene TRBV2, with a weak D call TRBD2 (7 bases). This CDR3 spans 14 amino acids. V lost 5 bases and J 4 bases, leaving 14 bases between the germline ends. Germline V gene sequence: CDR1 SNHLY, CDR2 FYNNEI. The CDR3 is CASSWGGSLETQYF. CDR3 DNA sequence: TGTGCCAGCAGTTGGGGGGGCAGTTTAGAGACCCAGTACTTC.

This CDR3 reads CATTVADTQYF. CDR3 sequence (DNA): TGTGCCACCACCGTGGCAGATACGCAGTATTTT. The chain links TRBV12-3 or TRBV12-4 to TRBJ2-3; D gene uncertain. Trimming stripped 10 bases from V and 4 bases from J, with 9 bases between. This CDR3 region has 11 residues.

This clone was detected only once. The rearrangement links TRBV7-9 to TRBJ2-1, with 8 positions matching TRBD2. The CDR3 sequence is 17 residues long. Germline V gene sequence: CDR1 SEHNR, CDR2 FQNEAQ (reference sequence). V was clipped by 5 bases and J by 0 bases; unmatched bases: 9. The CDR3 nucleotides are TGTGCCAGCAGCCCCCGGGAGGGCTCCTTCTCCTACAATGAGCAGTTCTTC. Translating gives CASSPREGSFSYNEQFF.

V is TRBV19 and J is TRBJ2-1; 8 bases align to TRBD1. Per germline, CDR1 LNHDA and CDR2 SQIVND (reference sequence). J was trimmed by 7 bases and V by 7 bases; bases with no gene match: 6. The CDR3 has 13 amino acids. CDR3 residues: CASTITGGNEQFF. The CDR3 region has the DNA TGTGCCAGTACCATTACAGGGGGAAATGAGCAGTTCTTC.

The chain has TRBV6-5 and TRBJ2-3; D is unclear. V shed 0 bases and J shed 2 bases, with 6 bases lying between them. From germline, CDR1 is MNHEY and CDR2 SVGAGI. The CDR3 spans 14 residues. The DNA for the CDR3 is TGTGCCAGCAGTTACTCTTACGACACAGATACGCAGTATTTT. Its translation is CASSYSYDTDTQYF.

V usage is TRBV7-9 and J usage is TRBJ1-2; D is unresolved. V gave up 5 bases and J gave up 4 bases, with 17 bases separating them. Germline assignment: CDR1 SEHNR and CDR2 FQNEAQ (reference sequence). This CDR3 contains 15 residues. The CDR3 region is CASSPLSGVVYGYTF. The CDR3 coding sequence is TGTGCCAGCAGCCCTCTTTCCGGGGTTGTCTATGGCTACACCTTC.

The chain uses TRBV18 and TRBJ1-1; D gene ambiguous. The CDR3 totals 17 residues. Germline V gene lookup returns CDR1 KGHSH and CDR2 LQKENI. The ends were cut back, 1 base at V and 5 bases at J, with 20 bases in the middle. Written as DNA, the CDR3 is TGTGCCAGCTCACCACTTCCCGGTCAAGGGAGGTTAACTGAAGCTTTCTTT. Its translation is CASSPLPGQGRLTEAFF.

The chain joins TRBV4-3 to TRBJ2-7, with D tentatively TRBD1 or TRBD2 (5 bases each). CDR1 and CDR2 (germline): LGHNA, YSLEER. V was cut by 1 base and J by 3 bases, with 13 bases left in between. This CDR3 region has 15 residues. The CDR3 is CASSQAGTVGYEQYF. The DNA for the CDR3 is TGCGCCAGCAGCCAAGCCGGGACGGTGGGCTACGAGCAGTACTTC.

This clone was observed a handful of times. The chain carries TRBV4-1 and TRBJ1-2; TRBD1 might be the D (5 bases). Germline values: CDR1 MGHRA, CDR2 YSYEKL. Deletions cut 0 bases from V and 6 bases from J, with 8 bases between. This CDR3 contains 13 residues. The CDR3: CASSQETADGYTF. CDR3 DNA sequence: TGCGCCAGCAGCCAAGAGACAGCCGATGGCTACACCTTC.

V gene TRBV5-5 combines with J gene TRBJ1-5, with a tentative D call TRBD1 (6 bases). The CDR3 loop spans 15 amino acids. CDR1 is SGHKS and CDR2 is YYEKEE in the germline V gene (reference sequence). Trimming cost V 1 base and J 1 base, with 9 bases left between them. The CDR3 sequence: CASSLRDTSNQPQHF. For the CDR3, the DNA is TGTGCCAGCAGCTTGAGGGACACCAGCAATCAGCCCCAGCATTTT.

The V gene is TRBV5-5, the J gene TRBJ1-3; D unclear. V was cut by 5 bases and J by 4 bases, with 16 bases left in between. The CDR3 covers 15 residues. Germline V lookup: CDR1 SGHKS, CDR2 YYEKEE (reference sequence). CDR3 loop: CASSLWAELGNTIYF. The CDR3 nucleotides are TGTGCCAGCAGTCTTTGGGCAGAACTAGGAAACACCATATATTTT. Full variable domain (remainder filled in from reference TRBV5-5 and TRBJ1-3): DAGVTQSPTHLIKTRGQQVTLRCSPISGHKSVSWYQQVLGQGPQFIFQYYEKEERGRGNFPDRFSARQFPNYSSELNVNALLLGDSALYLCASSLWAELGNTIYFGEGSWLTVV.

The genes are TRBV9 and TRBJ2-1, with D perhaps assigned TRBD1 or TRBD2 (6 bases each). This CDR3 spans 15 amino acids. V was clipped by 0 bases and J by 5 bases, with 12 bases between them. CDR1 is SGDLS and CDR2 is YYNGEE in the germline V gene. The CDR3 DNA is TGTGCCAGCAGCGTAGAGGGGGGCAGCGACAATGAGCAGTTCTTC. Protein: CASSVEGGSDNEQFF.

The gene calls are TRBV6-4 and TRBJ1-5; no firm D call. The CDR3 runs to 14 residues. The ends were cut back, 5 bases at V and 0 bases at J, with 8 bases in the middle. CDR1 is MRHNA, CDR2 SNTAGT, per germline. CDR3 sequence (DNA): TGTGCCAGCAGTTTTGATTATAGCAATCAGCCCCAGCATTTT. This gives the protein CASSFDYSNQPQHF.

The CDR3 loop reads CASSLTAYNEQFF. In DNA form, the CDR3 reads TGTGCCAGTAGTCTGACGGCATACAATGAGCAGTTCTTC. V usage is TRBV19 and J usage is TRBJ2-1; D is undetermined. This CDR3 region has 13 residues. Trimming stripped 5 bases from V and 4 bases from J, with 9 bases between. Germline CDR1 and CDR2: LNHDA and SQIVND (reference sequence).

The rearrangement links TRBV5-4 to TRBJ1-1, with a weak D call TRBD1 (5 bases). Trimming cost V 0 bases and J 4 bases, with 16 bases left between them. Per germline, CDR1 SGHNT and CDR2 YYREEE (reference sequence). The CDR3 loop spans 16 amino acids. The CDR3 here is CASSLGDLLRGTEAFF. DNA of the CDR3: TGTGCCAGCAGCTTGGGGGACCTCCTACGGGGCACTGAAGCTTTCTTT.

This rearrangement joins TRBV9 to TRBJ2-3, with TRBD2 matching 11 bases. CDR3 length: 17 amino acids. CDR1 SGDLS and CDR2 YYNGEE come from the germline V gene. V lost 4 bases to trimming and J lost 1 base; unmatched junction nucleotides: 8. CDR3 DNA sequence: TGTGCCAGCAGCATTCTTGGTAGCGGGGGGGGCACAGATACGCAGTATTTT. This sequence encodes CASSILGSGGGTDTQYF.

The rearrangement links TRBV2 to TRBJ2-4; possible D gene TRBD2, 5 bases. V was pared by 8 bases and J by 0 bases, with 11 bases between. From germline, CDR1 is SNHLY and CDR2 FYNNEI. The length of the CDR3 is 14 residues. This CDR3 reads CASQRTLAKNIQYF. The DNA for the CDR3 is TGTGCCAGCCAACGGACTTTAGCCAAAAACATTCAGTACTTC.

The chain joins TRBV3-1 (or the pseudogene TRBV3-2) to TRBJ1-2; D perhaps matches TRBD1 (5 bases). This CDR3 region has 18 residues. Germline V lookup: CDR1 LGHDT, CDR2 YNNKEL (reference sequence). V dropped 2 bases and J dropped 3 bases, with 22 bases sitting between them. The CDR3 protein is CASSQKPGRTHGDYGYTF. CDR3 DNA: TGTGCCAGCAGCCAAAAACCGGGACGCACTCATGGGGACTATGGCTACACCTTC.

The chain couples TRBV11-2 to TRBJ2-3, with D perhaps matching TRBD1 (5 bases). V was shortened by 1 base and J by 6 bases, with 20 bases between the two germline ends. Germline V lookup: CDR1 SGHAT, CDR2 FQNNGV. The CDR3 extends over 17 amino acids. CDR3 loop: CASSLVVSRTPGDTQYF. CDR3 DNA sequence: TGTGCCAGCAGCTTAGTGGTGAGCCGCACACCAGGGGATACGCAGTATTTT.